Here is one T cell receptor (beta chain) with its context. The CDR3 consists of 14 residues. V lost 8 bases to trimming and J lost 3 bases; unmatched junction nucleotides: 7. Germline V gene lookup returns CDR1 MNHNY and CDR2 SVGAGI (reference sequence). The data were taken from a study of OX40 agonist ivuxolimab in advanced cancers. Generated by immunoSEQ multiplex PCR, the TCRdb table keeps only in-frame clones and is missing some. The repertoire holds roughly 80,000 clones, with 93% as singletons. This chain links TRBV6-6 with TRBJ2-3; TRBD2 matches at 8 bases. The specimen was CD4+ or CD8+ T cells sorted from blood, collected in a trial of the OX40 agonist ivuxolimab. This TCR was sampled from an adult with an advanced solid tumor such as melanoma, head and neck, liver or kidney cancer. DNA of the CDR3: TGTGCCAGCTCGCGGACTAGCATGACAGATACGCAGTATTTT. Translated: CASSRTSMTDTQYF.